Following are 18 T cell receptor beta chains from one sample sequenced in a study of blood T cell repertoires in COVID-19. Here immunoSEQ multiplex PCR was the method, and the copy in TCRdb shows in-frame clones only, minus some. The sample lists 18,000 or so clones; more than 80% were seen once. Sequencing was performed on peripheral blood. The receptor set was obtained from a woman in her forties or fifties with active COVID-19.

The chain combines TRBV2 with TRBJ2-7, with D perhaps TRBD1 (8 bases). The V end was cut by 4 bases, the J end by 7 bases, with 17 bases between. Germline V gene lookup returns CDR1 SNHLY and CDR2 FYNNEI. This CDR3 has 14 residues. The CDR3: CASSVGTGAGEQYF. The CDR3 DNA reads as TGTGCCAGCAGTGTTGGGACAGGAGCGGGGGAGCAGTACTTC.

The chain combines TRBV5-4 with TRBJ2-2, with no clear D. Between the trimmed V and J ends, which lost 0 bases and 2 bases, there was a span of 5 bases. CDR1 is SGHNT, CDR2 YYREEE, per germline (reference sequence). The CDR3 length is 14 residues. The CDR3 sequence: CASSLELNTGELFF. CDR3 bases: TGTGCCAGCAGCTTGGAACTCAACACCGGGGAGCTGTTTTTT. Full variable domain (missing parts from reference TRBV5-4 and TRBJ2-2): ETGVTQSPTHLIKTRGQQVTLRCSSQSGHNTVSWYQQALGQGPQFIFQYYREEENGRGNFPPRFSGLQFPNYSSELNVNALELDDSALYLCASSLELNTGELFFGEGSRLTVL.

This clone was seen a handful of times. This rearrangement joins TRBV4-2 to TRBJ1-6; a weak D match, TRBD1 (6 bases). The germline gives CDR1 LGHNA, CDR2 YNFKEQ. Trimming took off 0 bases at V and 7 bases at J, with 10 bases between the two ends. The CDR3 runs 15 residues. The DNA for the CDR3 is TGTGCCAGCAGCCAAGAATCAGGGGTCAATTCACCCCTCCACTTT. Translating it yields CASSQESGVNSPLHF.

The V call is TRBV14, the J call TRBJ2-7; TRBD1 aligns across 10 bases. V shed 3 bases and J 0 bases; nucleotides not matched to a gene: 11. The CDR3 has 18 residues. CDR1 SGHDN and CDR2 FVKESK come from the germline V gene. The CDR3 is CASSQSRDRGHSSYEQYF. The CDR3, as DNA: TGTGCCAGCAGCCAGTCCCGGGACAGGGGCCATAGCTCCTACGAGCAGTACTTC.

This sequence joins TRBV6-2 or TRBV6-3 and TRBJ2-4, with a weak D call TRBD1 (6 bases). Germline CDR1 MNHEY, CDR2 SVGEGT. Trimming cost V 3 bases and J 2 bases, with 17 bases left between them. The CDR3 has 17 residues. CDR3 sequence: CASSYATGSGSKNIQYF. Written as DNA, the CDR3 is TGTGCCAGCAGTTATGCCACAGGGTCTGGATCCAAAAACATTCAGTACTTC.

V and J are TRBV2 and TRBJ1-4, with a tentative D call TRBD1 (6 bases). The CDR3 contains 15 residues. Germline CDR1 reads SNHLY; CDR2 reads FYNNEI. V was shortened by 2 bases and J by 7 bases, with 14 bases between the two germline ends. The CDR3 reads CASSEWDIESEKLFF. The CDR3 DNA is TGTGCCAGCAGTGAATGGGACATCGAAAGTGAAAAACTGTTTTTT.

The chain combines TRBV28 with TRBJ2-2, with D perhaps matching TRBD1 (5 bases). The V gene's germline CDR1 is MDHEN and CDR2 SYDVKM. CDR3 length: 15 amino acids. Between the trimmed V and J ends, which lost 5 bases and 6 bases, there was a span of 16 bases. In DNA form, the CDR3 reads TGTGCCAGCAGTCCGCAACAGGTTCCATCCGGGGAGCTGTTTTTT. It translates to CASSPQQVPSGELFF.

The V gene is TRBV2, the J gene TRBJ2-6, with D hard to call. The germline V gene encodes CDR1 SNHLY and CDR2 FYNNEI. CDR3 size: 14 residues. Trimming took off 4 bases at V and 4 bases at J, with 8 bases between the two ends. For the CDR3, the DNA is TGTGCCAGCAGTGTAGAGTCAGGGGCCAACGTCCTGACTTTC. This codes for CASSVESGANVLTF.

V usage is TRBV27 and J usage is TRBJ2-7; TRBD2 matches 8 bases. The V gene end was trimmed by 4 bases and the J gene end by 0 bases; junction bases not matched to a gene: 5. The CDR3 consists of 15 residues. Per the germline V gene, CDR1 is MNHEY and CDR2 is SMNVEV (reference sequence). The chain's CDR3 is CASSSSGPSSYEQYF. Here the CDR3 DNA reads TGTGCCAGCAGTTCTAGCGGGCCAAGCTCCTACGAGCAGTACTTC.

The CDR3 here is CASSQGGHLNYGYTF. CDR3 bases: TGCGCCAGCAGCCAAGGGGGCCACTTAAACTATGGCTACACCTTC. The chain combines TRBV4-1 with TRBJ1-2, with D possibly TRBD1 on 5 matching bases. The CDR3 extends over 15 amino acids. V lost 1 base and J 2 bases, leaving 11 bases between the germline ends. Germline CDR1 is MGHRA and CDR2 is YSYEKL.

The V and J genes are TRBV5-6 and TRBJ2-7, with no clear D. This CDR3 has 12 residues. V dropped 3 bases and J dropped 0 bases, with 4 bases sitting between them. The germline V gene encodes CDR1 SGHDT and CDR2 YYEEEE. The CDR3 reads CASSSSSYEQYF. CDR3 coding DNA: TGTGCCAGCAGCTCCAGCTCCTACGAGCAGTACTTC.

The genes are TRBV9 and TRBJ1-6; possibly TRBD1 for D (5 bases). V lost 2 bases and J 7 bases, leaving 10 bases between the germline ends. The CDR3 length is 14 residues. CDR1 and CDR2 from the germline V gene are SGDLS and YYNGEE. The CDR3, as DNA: TGTGCCAGCAGCGTTGGACACTCGAATTCACCCCTCCACTTT. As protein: CASSVGHSNSPLHF.

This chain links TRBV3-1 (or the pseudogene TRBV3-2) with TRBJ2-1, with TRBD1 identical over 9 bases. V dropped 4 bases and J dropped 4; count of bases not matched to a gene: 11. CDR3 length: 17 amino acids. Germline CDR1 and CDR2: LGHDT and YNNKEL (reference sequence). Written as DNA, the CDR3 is TGTGCCAGCAGCCCGGACCGGGACAGGGTGCGGTACAATGAGCAGTTCTTC. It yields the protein CASSPDRDRVRYNEQFF.

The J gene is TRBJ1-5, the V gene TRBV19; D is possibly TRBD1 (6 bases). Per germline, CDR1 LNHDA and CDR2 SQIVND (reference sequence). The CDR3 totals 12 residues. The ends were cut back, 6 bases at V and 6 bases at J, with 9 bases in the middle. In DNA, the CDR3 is TGTGCCAGTAGACAGGGTGGTCAGCCCCAGCATTTT. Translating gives CASRQGGQPQHF.

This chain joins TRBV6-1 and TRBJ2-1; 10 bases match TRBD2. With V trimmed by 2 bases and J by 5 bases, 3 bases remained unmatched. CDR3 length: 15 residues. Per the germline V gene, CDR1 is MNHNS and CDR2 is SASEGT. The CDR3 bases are TGTGCCAGCAGTGAATCGGGACTAGCGAACAATGAGCAGTTCTTC. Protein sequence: CASSESGLANNEQFF.

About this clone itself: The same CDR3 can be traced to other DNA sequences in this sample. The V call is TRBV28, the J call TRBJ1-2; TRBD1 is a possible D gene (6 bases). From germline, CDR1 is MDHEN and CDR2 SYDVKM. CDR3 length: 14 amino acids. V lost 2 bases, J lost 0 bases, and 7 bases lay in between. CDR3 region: CASSLGGTNYGYTF. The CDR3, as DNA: TGTGCCAGCAGTTTAGGGGGCACTAACTATGGCTACACCTTC.

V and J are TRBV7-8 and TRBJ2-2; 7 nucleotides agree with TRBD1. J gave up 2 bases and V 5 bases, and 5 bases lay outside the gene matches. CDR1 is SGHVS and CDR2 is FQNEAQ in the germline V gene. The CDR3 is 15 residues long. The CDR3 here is CASSMGTVNTGELFF. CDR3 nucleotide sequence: TGTGCCAGCAGCATGGGGACAGTAAACACCGGGGAGCTGTTTTTT.

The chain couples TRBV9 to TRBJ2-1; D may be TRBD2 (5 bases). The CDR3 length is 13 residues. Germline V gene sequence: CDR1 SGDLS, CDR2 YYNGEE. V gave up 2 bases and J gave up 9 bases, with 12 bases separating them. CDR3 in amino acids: CASSVGVEGEQFF. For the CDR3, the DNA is TGTGCCAGCAGCGTCGGGGTAGAGGGTGAGCAGTTCTTC.